Listed here are 2 T cell receptor beta chains from one sample, sequenced in a study of blood T cell repertoires in COVID-19. Assay used: immunoSEQ multiplex PCR; TCRdb lists only in-frame clones, some missing. The repertoire holds more than 95,000 clones, 70% to 85% seen once, with 2% to 3% in the top ten. The sequenced sample was peripheral blood. The receptors stem from a man aged 50-59 years with acute or convalescent COVID-19.

The rearrangement links TRBV4-2 to TRBJ2-1; 9 nucleotides line up with TRBD1. The V gene's germline CDR1 is LGHNA and CDR2 YNFKEQ. V lost 3 bases and J lost 2; bases outside the gene matches: 8. The CDR3 has 17 amino acids. DNA of the CDR3: TGTGCCAGCAGCCACAAACCAGGGACAGGGACCTACAATGAGCAGTTCTTC. Its protein product is CASSHKPGTGTYNEQFF.

This clone was picked up a small number of times. Other DNA sequences in this specimen translate into the identical CDR3. The V call is TRBV20-1, the J call TRBJ2-7; D is possibly TRBD2 (5 bases). Germline V gene lookup returns CDR1 DFQATT and CDR2 SNEGSKA (reference sequence). V lost 3 bases and J 5 bases, leaving 8 bases between the germline ends. The CDR3 runs to 11 residues. The CDR3 nucleotides read TGCAGTGCTAGGAGCGGCCACGAGCAGTACTTC. Translation: CSARSGHEQYF.